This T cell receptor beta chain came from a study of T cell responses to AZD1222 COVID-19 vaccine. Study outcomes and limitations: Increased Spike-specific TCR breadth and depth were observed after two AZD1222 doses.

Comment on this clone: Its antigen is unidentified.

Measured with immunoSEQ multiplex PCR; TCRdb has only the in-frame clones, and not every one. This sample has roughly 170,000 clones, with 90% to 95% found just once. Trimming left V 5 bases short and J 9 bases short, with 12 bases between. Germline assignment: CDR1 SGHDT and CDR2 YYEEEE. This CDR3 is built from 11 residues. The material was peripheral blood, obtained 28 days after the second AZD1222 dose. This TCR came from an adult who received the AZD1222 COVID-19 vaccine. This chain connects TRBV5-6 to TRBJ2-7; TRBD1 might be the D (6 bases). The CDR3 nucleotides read TGTGCCAGCAGTTATGACAGGCTGCAGTACTTC. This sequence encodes CASSYDRLQYF.